Sequencing of this T cell receptor (beta chain) was carried out in a study of blood T cell repertoires in COVID-19 (dated by TCRdb to about 2020). About the full investigation: Collaborator samples came from the United States, Italy and Spain and covered acute and convalescent phases of COVID-19. The sample metadata nearly always contained a de-identified subject ID, COVID-19 status, age in years and sex. Where HLA class I and class II types were available, the types were taken from metadata supplied by the sample provider, not from assay-based typing. The material from the prospective study consisted of cDNA or gDNA derived from T cells, B-cell-depleted T cells, or PBMCs. Samples came from the ongoing ImmuneRACE study (first 160 participants) plus 1,254 subjects from 6 global collaborators. The dataset comprised deeply sampled blood TCRbeta repertoires from subjects exposed to, actively infected with, or recovered from COVID-19. The repertoires were released in a freely available public database intended as a resource for research on the immune response to SARS-CoV-2. The full study reports these points: Clinical and demographic metadata were provided uncurated, with the amount varying by source and participant.

Participants in the prospective study were aged 18 to 89 years, lived in 24 United States geographic areas, and enrolled through a virtual design. In the prospective study, cohorts were assigned on the basis of participant-reported clinical history obtained from a screening survey and a study questionnaire. Recovered participants in ImmuneRACE Cohort 3 were defined as having two consecutive negative NP/OP PCR tests, clearance from a healthcare professional, or resolution of symptoms. Mobile phlebotomists in the prospective study collected whole blood, serum and a nasopharyngeal or oropharyngeal swab from every participant. Participants in the prospective study had the option to provide additional blood draws and questionnaires over a roughly 2-month period. Prospective study blood samples were shipped either frozen or at room temperature before DNA extraction. The immunoSEQ Assay, a bias-controlled multiplex PCR, was used to amplify TCRbeta CDR3 regions from genomic DNA. The authors processed their data as follows. Nucleated cell counts per sample were estimated from amplification of reference gene primers within the assay. To quantify the absolute abundance of each unique TCRbeta CDR3 rearrangement, sequence reads were collapsed and filtered. For each sample, productive Simpson clonality was calculated by taking the square root of Simpson's diversity index across productive rearrangements. TCRdb took over this immuneACCESS table, retaining in-frame rearrangements with V and J assigned. Such tables are incomplete; in checked studies, under half of the missing clones stem from an unresolved V gene, and the remainder is unexplained. V, J and clone size are those of that table, while D and trimming were read from the DNA. The sample contains 150,000 to 200,000 clones, roughly 88% of them found a single time. About 8.6% of the sample goes to the ten largest clones.

This clone was seen only once. Its specific antigen is unknown. Within one base of it there is no much larger clone, and no base qualities were kept. CDR1 MNHEY and CDR2 SVGEGT are derived from the germline V gene. The CDR3 goes from the cysteine to the phenylalanine over 15 residues. The kept DNA is CDR3 alone, 45 bases in frame from the first base. Unmatched junction bases come to 8, with V trimmed by 2 bases and J by 5 bases. In this chain, TRBV6-2 or TRBV6-3 is recombined with TRBJ2-7; TRBD2 lines up with 8 middle nucleotides. The receptor was derived from a woman between 25 and 40 years old who had recovered from COVID-19. What was sequenced was PBMCs or T cells enriched from blood (not recorded which). The DNA sequence is as follows: TGTGCCAGCAGTTACGTCCGGGAGGGGTACGACGAGCAGTACTTC. This translates into CASSYVREGYDEQYF.